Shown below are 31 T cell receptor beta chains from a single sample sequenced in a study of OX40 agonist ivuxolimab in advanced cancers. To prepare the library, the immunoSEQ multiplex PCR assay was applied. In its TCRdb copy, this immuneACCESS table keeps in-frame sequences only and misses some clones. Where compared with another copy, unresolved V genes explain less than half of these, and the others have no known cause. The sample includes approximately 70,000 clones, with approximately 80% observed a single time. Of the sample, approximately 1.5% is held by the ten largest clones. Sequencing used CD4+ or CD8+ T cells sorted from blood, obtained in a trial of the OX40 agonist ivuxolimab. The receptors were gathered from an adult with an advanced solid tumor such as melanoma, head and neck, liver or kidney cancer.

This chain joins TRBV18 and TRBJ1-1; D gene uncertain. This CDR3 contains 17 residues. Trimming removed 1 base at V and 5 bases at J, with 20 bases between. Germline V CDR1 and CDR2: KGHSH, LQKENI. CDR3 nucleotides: TGTGCCAGCTCACCACTTGACTCAGAGGCCTCCTTTACTGAAGCTTTCTTT. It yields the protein CASSPLDSEASFTEAFF. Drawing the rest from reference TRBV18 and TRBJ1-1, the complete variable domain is NAGVMQNPRHLVRRRGQEARLRCSPMKGHSHVYWYRQLPEEGLKFMVYLQKENIIDESGMPKERFSAEFPKEGPSILRIQQVVRGDSAAYFCASSPLDSEASFTEAFFGQGTRLTVV.

Here the CDR3 reads CASSLAPEGYGYTF. As DNA, the CDR3 is TGTGCCAGCAGCTTAGCCCCAGAGGGATATGGCTACACCTTC. The V call is TRBV7-6, the J call TRBJ1-2; D gene uncertain. In germline, CDR1 is SGHVS, CDR2 FNYEAQ. CDR3 length: 14 residues. Trimming stripped 0 bases from V and 5 bases from J, with 10 bases between. Variable domain in full (rest from reference TRBV7-6 and TRBJ1-2): GAGVSQSPRYKVTKRGQDVALRCDPISGHVSLYWYRQALGQGPEFLTYFNYEAQQDKSGLPNDRFSAERPEGSISTLTIQRTEQRDSAMYRCASSLAPEGYGYTFGSGTRLTVV.

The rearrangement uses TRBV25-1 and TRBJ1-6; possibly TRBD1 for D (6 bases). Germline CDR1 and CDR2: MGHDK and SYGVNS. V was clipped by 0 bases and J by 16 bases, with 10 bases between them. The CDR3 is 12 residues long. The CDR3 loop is CASSEYLTGLHF. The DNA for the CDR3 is TGTGCCAGCAGTGAATACCTTACAGGGCTCCACTTT.

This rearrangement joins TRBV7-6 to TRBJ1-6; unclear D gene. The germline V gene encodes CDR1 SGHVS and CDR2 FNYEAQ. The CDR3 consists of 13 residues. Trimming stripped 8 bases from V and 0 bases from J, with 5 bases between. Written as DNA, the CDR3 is TGTGCCAGCGCGAGCTCCTATAATTCACCCCTCCACTTT. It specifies CASASSYNSPLHF.

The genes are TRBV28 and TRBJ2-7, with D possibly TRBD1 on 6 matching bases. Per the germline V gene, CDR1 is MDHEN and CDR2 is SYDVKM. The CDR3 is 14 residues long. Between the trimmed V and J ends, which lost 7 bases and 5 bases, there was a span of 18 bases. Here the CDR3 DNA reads TGTGCCAGCATCTCAAGGTCAGGGGACCACGAGCAGTACTTC. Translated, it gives CASISRSGDHEQYF.

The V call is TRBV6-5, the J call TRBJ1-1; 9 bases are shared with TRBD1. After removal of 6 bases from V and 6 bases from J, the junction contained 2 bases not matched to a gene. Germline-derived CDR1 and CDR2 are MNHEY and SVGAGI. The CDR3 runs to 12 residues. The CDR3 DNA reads TGTGCCAGCAGCCGACAGGGGGCTGAAGCTTTCTTT. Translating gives CASSRQGAEAFF.

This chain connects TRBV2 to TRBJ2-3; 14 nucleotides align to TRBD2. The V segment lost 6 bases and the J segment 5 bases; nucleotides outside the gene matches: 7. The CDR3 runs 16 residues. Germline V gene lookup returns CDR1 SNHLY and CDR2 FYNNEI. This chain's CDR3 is CASRPGLAGVGDTQYF. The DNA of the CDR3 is TGTGCCAGCAGACCGGGACTAGCGGGGGTTGGAGATACGCAGTATTTT.

The CDR3 nucleotides are TGTGCCAGTAGTATAGTGCTGTGGGGGGCGATGACTGAAGCTTTCTTT. It yields the protein CASSIVLWGAMTEAFF. This rearrangement joins TRBV19 to TRBJ1-1; D may be TRBD1 (6 bases). Germline assignment: CDR1 LNHDA and CDR2 SQIVND (reference sequence). The CDR3 extends over 16 amino acids. V gave up 1 base and J gave up 5 bases, with 17 bases separating them.

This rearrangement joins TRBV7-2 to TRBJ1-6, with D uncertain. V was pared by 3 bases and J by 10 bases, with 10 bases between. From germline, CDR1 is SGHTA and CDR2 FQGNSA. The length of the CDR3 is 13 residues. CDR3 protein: CASSLGGGSPLHF. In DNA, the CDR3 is TGTGCCAGCAGCTTGGGCGGCGGCTCACCCCTCCACTTT.

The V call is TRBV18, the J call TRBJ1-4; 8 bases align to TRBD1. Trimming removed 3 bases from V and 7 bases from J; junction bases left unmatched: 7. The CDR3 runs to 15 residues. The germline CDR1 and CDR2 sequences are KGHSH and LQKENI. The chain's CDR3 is CASSPSGGLGEKLFF. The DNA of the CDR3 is TGTGCCAGCTCACCTTCAGGGGGCTTGGGTGAAAAACTGTTTTTT.

Written as DNA, the CDR3 is TGTGCTAGTGGTTTGGAAACGGGACATCGGAACACCATATATTTT. Protein sequence: CASGLETGHRNTIYF. The gene calls are TRBV12-5 and TRBJ1-3, with D possibly being TRBD1 (6 bases). The CDR3 sequence is 15 residues long. Germline CDR1 is LGHNT and CDR2 is FRNRAP. Trimming stripped 1 base from V and 7 bases from J, with 14 bases between.

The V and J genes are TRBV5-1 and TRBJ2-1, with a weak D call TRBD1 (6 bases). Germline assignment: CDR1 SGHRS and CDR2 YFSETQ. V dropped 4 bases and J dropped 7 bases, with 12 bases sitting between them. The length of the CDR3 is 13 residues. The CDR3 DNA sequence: TGCGCCAGCAGCGACAGGCTAGGGAATGAGCAGTTCTTC. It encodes CASSDRLGNEQFF.

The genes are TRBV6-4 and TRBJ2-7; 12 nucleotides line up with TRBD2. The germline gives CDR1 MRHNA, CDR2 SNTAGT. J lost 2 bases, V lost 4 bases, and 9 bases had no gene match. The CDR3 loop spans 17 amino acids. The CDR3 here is CASSVTGTSGLTYEQYF. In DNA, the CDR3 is TGTGCCAGCAGTGTTACCGGGACTAGCGGGCTGACCTACGAGCAGTACTTC.

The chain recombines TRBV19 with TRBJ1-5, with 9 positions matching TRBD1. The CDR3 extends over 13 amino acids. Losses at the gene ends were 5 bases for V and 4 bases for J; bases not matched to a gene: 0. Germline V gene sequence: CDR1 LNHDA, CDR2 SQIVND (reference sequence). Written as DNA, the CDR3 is TGTGCCAGTAGTGGGACAGGGAATCAGCCCCAGCATTTT. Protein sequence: CASSGTGNQPQHF.

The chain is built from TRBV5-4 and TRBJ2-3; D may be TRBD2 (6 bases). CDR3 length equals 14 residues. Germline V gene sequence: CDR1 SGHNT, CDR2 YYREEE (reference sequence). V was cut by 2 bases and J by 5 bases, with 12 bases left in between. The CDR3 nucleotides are TGTGCCAGCAGCTTCCCGGGGGTGGTAGATACGCAGTATTTT. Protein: CASSFPGVVDTQYF.

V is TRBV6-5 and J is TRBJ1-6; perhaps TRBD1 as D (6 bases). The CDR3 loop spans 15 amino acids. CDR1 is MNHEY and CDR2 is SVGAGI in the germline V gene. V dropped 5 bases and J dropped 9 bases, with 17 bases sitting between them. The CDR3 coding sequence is TGTGCCAGCAGTGCCGGGGGACATTACGCTTCACCCCTCCACTTT. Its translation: CASSAGGHYASPLHF.

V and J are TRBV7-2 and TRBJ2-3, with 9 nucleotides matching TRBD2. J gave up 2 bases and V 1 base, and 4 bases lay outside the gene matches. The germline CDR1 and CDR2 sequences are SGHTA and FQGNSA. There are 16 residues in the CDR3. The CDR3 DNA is TGTGCCAGCAGCTTAGTAGCGGGGGCCAACACAGATACGCAGTATTTT. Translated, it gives CASSLVAGANTDTQYF.

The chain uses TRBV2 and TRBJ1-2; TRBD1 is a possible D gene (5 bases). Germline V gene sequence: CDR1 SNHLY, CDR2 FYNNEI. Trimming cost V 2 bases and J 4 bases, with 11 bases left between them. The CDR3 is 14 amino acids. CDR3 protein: CASSENGGGYGYTF. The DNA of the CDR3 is TGTGCCAGCAGTGAAAATGGGGGAGGCTATGGCTACACCTTC.

CDR3 nucleotides: TGTGCCAGCAGCCCCATGGGGGGACAGGGAAAGGAAGCTTTCTTT. Protein product: CASSPMGGQGKEAFF. The chain carries TRBV7-9 and TRBJ1-1, with 9 bases lining up with TRBD1. The CDR3 length is 15 residues. The germline V gene has CDR1 SEHNR and CDR2 FQNEAQ (reference sequence). J lost 8 bases, V lost 5 bases, and 12 bases had no gene match. The full variable domain, its missing parts supplied by reference TRBV7-9 and TRBJ1-1, is DTGVSQNPRHKITKRGQNVTFRCDPISEHNRLYWYRQTLGQGPEFLTYFQNEAQLEKSRLLSDRFSAERPKGSFSTLEIQRTEQGDSAMYLCASSPMGGQGKEAFFGQGTRLTVV.

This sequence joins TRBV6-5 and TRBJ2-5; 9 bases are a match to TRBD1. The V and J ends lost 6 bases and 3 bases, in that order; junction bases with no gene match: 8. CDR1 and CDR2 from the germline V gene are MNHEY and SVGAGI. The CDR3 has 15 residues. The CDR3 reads CASSFTGGAEETQYF. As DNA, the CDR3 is TGTGCCAGCAGCTTCACAGGGGGCGCAGAAGAGACCCAGTACTTC.

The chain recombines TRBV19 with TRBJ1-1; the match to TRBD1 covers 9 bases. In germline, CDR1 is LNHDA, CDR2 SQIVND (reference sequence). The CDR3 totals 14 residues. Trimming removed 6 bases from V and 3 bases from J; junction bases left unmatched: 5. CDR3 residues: CASSYRGLYTEAFF. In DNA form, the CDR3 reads TGTGCCAGTAGCTACAGGGGGCTTTACACTGAAGCTTTCTTT.

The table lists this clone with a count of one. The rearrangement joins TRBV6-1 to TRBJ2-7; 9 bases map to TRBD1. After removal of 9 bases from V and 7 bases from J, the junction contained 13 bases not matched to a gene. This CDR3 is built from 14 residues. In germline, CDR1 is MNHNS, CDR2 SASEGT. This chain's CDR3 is CASTRDRVIREQYF. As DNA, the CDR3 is TGTGCCAGTACCCGGGACAGGGTGATTCGGGAGCAGTACTTC.

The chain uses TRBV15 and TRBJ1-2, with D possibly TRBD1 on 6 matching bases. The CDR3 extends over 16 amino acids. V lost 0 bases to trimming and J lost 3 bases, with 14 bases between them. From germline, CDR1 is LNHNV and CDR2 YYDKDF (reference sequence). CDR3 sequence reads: CATSRDLGGADYGYTF. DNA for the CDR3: TGTGCCACCAGCAGAGATTTAGGGGGGGCCGACTATGGCTACACCTTC.

Written as DNA, the CDR3 is TGTGCCTGGATGGTAACTGGGAACACTGAAGCTTTCTTT. It translates to CAWMVTGNTEAFF. The rearrangement joins TRBV30 to TRBJ1-1, with unresolved D. Per the germline V gene, CDR1 is GTSNPN and CDR2 is SVGIG (reference sequence). V was trimmed by 4 bases and J by 1 base, leaving 10 bases between them. This CDR3 spans 13 amino acids.

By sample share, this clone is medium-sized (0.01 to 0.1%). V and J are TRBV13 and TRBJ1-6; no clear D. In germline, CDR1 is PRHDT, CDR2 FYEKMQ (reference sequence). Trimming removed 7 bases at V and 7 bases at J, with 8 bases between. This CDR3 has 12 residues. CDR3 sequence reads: CASNVGNSPLHF. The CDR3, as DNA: TGTGCCAGCAACGTCGGGAATTCACCCCTCCACTTT.

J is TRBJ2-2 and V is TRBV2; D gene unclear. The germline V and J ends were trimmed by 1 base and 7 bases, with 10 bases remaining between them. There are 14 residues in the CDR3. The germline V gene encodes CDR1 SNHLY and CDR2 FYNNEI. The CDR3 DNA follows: TGTGCCAGCAGTGAAGTTCAGTCCATCGGGGAGCTGTTTTTT. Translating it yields CASSEVQSIGELFF.

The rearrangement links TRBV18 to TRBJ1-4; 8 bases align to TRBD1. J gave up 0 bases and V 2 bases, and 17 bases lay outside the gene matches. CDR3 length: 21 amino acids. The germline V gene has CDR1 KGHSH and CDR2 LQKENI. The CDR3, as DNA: TGTGCCAGCTCACCAGGGACAGGCAGGGGGCGAGCCGATTCAACTAATGAAAAACTGTTTTTT. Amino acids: CASSPGTGRGRADSTNEKLFF.

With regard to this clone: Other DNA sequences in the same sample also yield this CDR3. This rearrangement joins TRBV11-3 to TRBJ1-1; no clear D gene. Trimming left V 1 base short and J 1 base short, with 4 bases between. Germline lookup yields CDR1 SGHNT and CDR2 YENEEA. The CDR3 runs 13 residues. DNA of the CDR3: TGTGCCAGCAGCTTAGGAGGGAACACTGAAGCTTTCTTT. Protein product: CASSLGGNTEAFF.

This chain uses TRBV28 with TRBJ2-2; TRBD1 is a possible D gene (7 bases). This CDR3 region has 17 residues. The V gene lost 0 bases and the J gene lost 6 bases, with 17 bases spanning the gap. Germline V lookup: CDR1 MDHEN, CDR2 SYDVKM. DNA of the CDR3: TGTGCCAGCAGTTTATGGGACTTGGCAGGGGGGCCCGGGGAGCTGTTTTTT. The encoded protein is CASSLWDLAGGPGELFF.

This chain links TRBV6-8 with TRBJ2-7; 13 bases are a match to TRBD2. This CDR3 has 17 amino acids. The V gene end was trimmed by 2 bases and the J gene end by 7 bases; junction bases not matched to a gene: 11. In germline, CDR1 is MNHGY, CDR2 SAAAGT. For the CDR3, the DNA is TGTGCCAGCAGTTACCCCTCAGTACTAGCGGGGGGGCCTGAGCAGTACTTC. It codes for CASSYPSVLAGGPEQYF.

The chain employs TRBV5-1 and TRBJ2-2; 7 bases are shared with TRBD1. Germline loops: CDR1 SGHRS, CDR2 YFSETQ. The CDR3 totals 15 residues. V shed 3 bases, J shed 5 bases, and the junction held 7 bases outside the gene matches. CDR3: CASSYRDSETGELFF. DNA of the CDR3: TGCGCCAGCAGCTACCGGGACAGCGAAACCGGGGAGCTGTTTTTT.